What follows are 30 T cell receptor beta chains derived from one specimen sequenced in a study of blood T cell repertoires in COVID-19. This table comes from immunoSEQ multiplex PCR, and its TCRdb copy is limited to in-frame clones, with some not included. This table holds fewer than 250,000 clones, 82% found once. Sequencing input: peripheral blood. These receptor sequences come from a woman aged 70 to 79 with acute or convalescent COVID-19.

As for this clone: At the DNA level, this CDR3 is encoded by other sequences in the same sample as well. The chain joins TRBV7-2 to TRBJ1-5; D call uncertain. The CDR3 spans 13 residues. The germline V gene encodes CDR1 SGHTA and CDR2 FQGNSA. Trimming shortened V by 5 bases and J by 1 base, and 6 bases separated the two germline ends. CDR3 DNA sequence: TGTGCCAGCAGCCTCTCCAGCAATCAGCCCCAGCATTTT. Amino acid sequence: CASSLSSNQPQHF.

The rearrangement links TRBV11-3 to TRBJ2-1; the match to TRBD1 covers 10 bases. This CDR3 has 16 amino acids. CDR1 is SGHNT, CDR2 YENEEA, per germline. The J segment lost 5 bases and the V segment lost 3 bases, leaving 7 bases of the junction unmatched. CDR3 sequence: CASSFSGTGENNEQFF. The DNA of the CDR3 is TGTGCCAGCAGCTTTTCAGGGACAGGGGAGAACAATGAGCAGTTCTTC.

The chain joins TRBV3-1 (or the pseudogene TRBV3-2) to TRBJ1-5; D gene ambiguous. The CDR3 sequence is 13 residues long. The germline V and J ends were trimmed by 4 bases and 4 bases, with 8 bases remaining between them. Germline assignment: CDR1 LGHDT and CDR2 YNNKEL (reference sequence). The CDR3 here is CASSLGLNQPQHF. CDR3 bases: TGTGCCAGCAGCCTCGGACTTAATCAGCCCCAGCATTTT.

This clone appeared a few times. The chain uses TRBV19 and TRBJ2-3; D uncertain. CDR1 is LNHDA, CDR2 SQIVND, per germline (reference sequence). This CDR3 region has 16 residues. V dropped 5 bases and J dropped 1 base, with 16 bases sitting between them. The CDR3 DNA is TGTGCCAGTAGTCTTATGCCTCCCCGGGGCACAGATACGCAGTATTTT. Its translation: CASSLMPPRGTDTQYF.

V is TRBV9 and J is TRBJ1-6, with D uncertain. V gave up 6 bases and J gave up 5 bases, with 12 bases separating them. The CDR3 loop spans 14 amino acids. Germline CDR1 reads SGDLS; CDR2 reads YYNGEE. For the CDR3, the DNA is TGTGCCAGCAAAGCTGCGGGAGATAATTCACCCCTCCACTTT. Amino acids: CASKAAGDNSPLHF.

This clone was found a few times. The chain links TRBV6-2 or TRBV6-3 to TRBJ1-2, with TRBD1 matching 7 bases. Trimming cost V 0 bases and J 2 bases; bases outside gene matches: 6. The CDR3 has 16 residues. Germline V gene lookup returns CDR1 MNHEY and CDR2 SVGEGT. DNA of the CDR3: TGTGCCAGCAGTTACTCTGCGACAGGGTCGAACTATGGCTACACCTTC. It is translated as CASSYSATGSNYGYTF.

This rearrangement joins TRBV7-8 to TRBJ2-2, with 9 bases lining up with TRBD2. The CDR3 is 12 residues long. CDR1 is SGHVS and CDR2 is FQNEAQ in the germline V gene. Written as DNA, the CDR3 is TGTGGAAGCGGGGGGTACACCGGGGAGCTGTTTTTT. It specifies CGSGGYTGELFF.

The chain links TRBV28 to TRBJ2-5; 11 bases fit TRBD2. Germline V gives CDR1 MDHEN, CDR2 SYDVKM. The length of the CDR3 is 16 residues. V was clipped by 6 bases and J by 6 bases; unmatched bases: 12. The CDR3 loop reads CASSPPGLAAGKTQYF. DNA of the CDR3: TGTGCCAGCAGCCCCCCGGGACTAGCGGCGGGCAAGACCCAGTACTTC.

This clone appeared a single time. The chain has TRBV5-1 and TRBJ1-2; 8 bases fit TRBD1. Trimming removed 3 bases from V and 12 bases from J; junction bases left unmatched: 4. The CDR3 runs to 11 residues. Germline V CDR1 and CDR2: SGHRS, YFSETQ. In nucleotides, the CDR3 is TGCGCCAGCAGCTCCGACAGGGGAGACACCTTC. This codes for CASSSDRGDTF.

The J gene is TRBJ1-1, the V gene TRBV18; no clear D gene. V lost 2 bases and J 5 bases, leaving 12 bases between the germline ends. CDR1 and CDR2 from the germline V gene are KGHSH and LQKENI. The length of the CDR3 is 14 residues. The chain's CDR3 is CASSPSARRTEAFF. Here the CDR3 DNA reads TGTGCCAGCTCACCATCGGCTAGGAGGACTGAAGCTTTCTTT.

V and J are TRBV7-2 and TRBJ1-2, with D possibly TRBD1 on 6 matching bases. With 1 base removed from V and 8 bases from J, the gap between germline ends came to 14 bases. Per germline, CDR1 SGHTA and CDR2 FQGNSA. The CDR3 runs to 14 residues. Written as DNA, the CDR3 is TGTGCCAGCAGCTTAGAACAGGGTAGAGGGGGCTACACCTTC. Protein product: CASSLEQGRGGYTF.

CDR3 loop: CASSLYSGAQETQYF. The CDR3 nucleotides read TGTGCCAGCAGCCTCTATAGCGGGGCACAAGAGACCCAGTACTTC. The V and J genes are TRBV28 and TRBJ2-5; 8 bases are shared with TRBD2. CDR3 length: 15 residues. Per germline, CDR1 MDHEN and CDR2 SYDVKM. V was pared by 6 bases and J by 2 bases, with 8 bases of the junction left unmatched. Full variable domain (missing parts from reference TRBV28 and TRBJ2-5): DVKVTQSSRYLVKRTGEKVFLECVQDMDHENMFWYRQDPGLGLRLIYFSYDVKMKEKGDIPEGYSVSREKKERFSLILESASTNQTSMYLCASSLYSGAQETQYFGPGTRLLVL.

This rearrangement joins TRBV5-1 to TRBJ1-3; no definite D call. This CDR3 is built from 15 residues. Trimming stripped 2 bases from V and 0 bases from J, with 9 bases between. Germline V gene lookup returns CDR1 SGHRS and CDR2 YFSETQ. The CDR3 nucleotides are TGCGCCAGCAGCTTTTCGGCGGGCTCTGGAAACACCATATATTTT. Protein product: CASSFSAGSGNTIYF.

The chain uses TRBV5-4 and TRBJ1-6; tentatively, D is TRBD1 (6 bases). Germline V CDR1 and CDR2: SGHNT, YYREEE (reference sequence). The CDR3 sequence is 16 residues long. V gave up 0 bases and J gave up 5 bases, with 12 bases separating them. CDR3 residues: CASSLETGTHNSPLHF. The CDR3 region has the DNA TGTGCCAGCAGCTTGGAAACAGGGACCCATAATTCACCCCTCCACTTT.

The chain couples TRBV15 to TRBJ2-7; a possible D gene is TRBD1 (6 bases). Trimming took 0 bases from V and 0 from J, leaving 9 bases between them. Germline values: CDR1 LNHNV, CDR2 YYDKDF (reference sequence). The CDR3 is 15 residues long. This CDR3 reads CATSREGHPSYEQYF. DNA for the CDR3: TGTGCCACCAGCAGAGAGGGACATCCCTCCTACGAGCAGTACTTC.

This clone was counted between two and nine times. The chain has TRBV2 and TRBJ2-3; 10 nucleotides match TRBD1. CDR3 length: 16 residues. Germline V lookup: CDR1 SNHLY, CDR2 FYNNEI. V was pared by 7 bases and J by 4 bases, with 11 bases of the junction left unmatched. This CDR3 reads CASTTGTGAGADTQYF. In nucleotides, the CDR3 is TGTGCCAGCACAACCGGGACAGGGGCGGGGGCAGATACGCAGTATTTT.

The J gene is TRBJ1-4, the V gene TRBV6-5, with TRBD1 identical over 7 bases. There are 14 residues in the CDR3. The germline V gene encodes CDR1 MNHEY and CDR2 SVGAGI. V gave up 6 bases and J gave up 3 bases; unmatched junction bases: 4. CDR3 region: CASRPGTANEKLFF. As DNA, the CDR3 is TGTGCCAGCAGACCCGGGACAGCTAATGAAAAACTGTTTTTT.

The chain uses TRBV5-1 and TRBJ1-2; D uncertain. This CDR3 spans 14 amino acids. Looked up from germline, CDR1 is SGHRS and CDR2 is YFSETQ. The V end was cut by 0 bases, the J end by 7 bases, with 13 bases between. The CDR3 DNA reads TGCGCCAGCAGCTTGGCCGGGGAGGGTAGTGGCTACACCTTC. Its protein is CASSLAGEGSGYTF. Full variable domain (outside the CDR3, taken from reference TRBV5-1 and TRBJ1-2): KAGVTQTPRYLIKTRGQQVTLSCSPISGHRSVSWYQQTPGQGLQFLFEYFSETQRNKGNFPGRFSGRQFSNSRSEMNVSTLELGDSALYLCASSLAGEGSGYTFGSGTRLTVV.

This clone was found a few times. This chain links TRBV19 with TRBJ1-1; D gene ambiguous. This CDR3 comprises 11 residues. CDR1 LNHDA and CDR2 SQIVND come from the germline V gene (reference sequence). V was cut by 5 bases and J by 11 bases, with 12 bases left in between. CDR3 sequence (DNA): TGTGCCAGTAGTGGACTCGAAAGGGCTTTCTTT. Amino acids: CASSGLERAFF.

The chain uses TRBV4-2 and TRBJ1-5, with D possibly matching TRBD1 (5 bases). This CDR3 comprises 16 residues. Germline CDR1 reads LGHNA; CDR2 reads YNFKEQ. The V end lost 0 bases, the J end lost 4 bases, and 13 bases lay between the germline ends. CDR3 in amino acids: CASSQDDGGGNQPQHF. The DNA of the CDR3 is TGTGCCAGCAGCCAAGATGATGGGGGGGGAAATCAGCCCCAGCATTTT.

CDR3 DNA sequence: TGTGCCAGCAGCCCCGGGATGACGAACACCGGGGAGCTGTTTTTT. It specifies CASSPGMTNTGELFF. V usage is TRBV27 and J usage is TRBJ2-2; tentative D call: TRBD2 (5 bases). Trimming took off 6 bases at V and 0 bases at J, with 11 bases between the two ends. The length of the CDR3 is 15 residues. The germline gives CDR1 MNHEY, CDR2 SMNVEV (reference sequence).

This chain connects TRBV4-3 to TRBJ1-2, with a weak D call TRBD1 (6 bases). Germline V gene data show CDR1 as LGHNA and CDR2 as YSLEER. Trimming shortened V by 3 bases and J by 1 base, and 15 bases separated the two germline ends. This CDR3 comprises 16 residues. The CDR3 loop reads CASSQMGHTYNYGYTF. The CDR3, as DNA: TGCGCCAGCAGCCAGATGGGACACACATATAACTATGGCTACACCTTC.

The rearrangement uses TRBV29-1 and TRBJ1-5, with D perhaps matching TRBD1 (6 bases). This CDR3 is built from 15 residues. The V end was cut by 6 bases, the J end by 7 bases, with 22 bases between. Germline-derived CDR1 and CDR2 are SQVTM and ANQGSEA. CDR3 DNA sequence: TGCAGCGTCCTCCTGGCAGCAGGGACATTCCAGCCCCAGCATTTT. This gives the protein CSVLLAAGTFQPQHF.

The chain combines TRBV29-1 with TRBJ2-7; possibly TRBD1 for D (5 bases). CDR3 length: 13 amino acids. The V end was cut by 5 bases, the J end by 2 bases, with 13 bases between. Germline V gene lookup returns CDR1 SQVTM and CDR2 ANQGSEA. The CDR3 coding sequence is TGCAGCGTTTTCTCAGGGTCTCCCTACGAGCAGTACTTC. This gives the protein CSVFSGSPYEQYF.

This chain joins TRBV18 and TRBJ1-2; TRBD1 matches at 7 bases. Losses at the gene ends were 6 bases for V and 4 bases for J; bases not matched to a gene: 8. Germline values: CDR1 KGHSH, CDR2 LQKENI. The CDR3 consists of 14 residues. The CDR3 DNA reads TGTGCCAGCTCCCGACCAGGGGGTAGCTATGGCTACACCTTC. Translating it yields CASSRPGGSYGYTF. The entire variable domain, with the rest obtained from reference TRBV18 and TRBJ1-2, is as follows: NAGVMQNPRHLVRRRGQEARLRCSPMKGHSHVYWYRQLPEEGLKFMVYLQKENIIDESGMPKERFSAEFPKEGPSILRIQQVVRGDSAAYFCASSRPGGSYGYTFGSGTRLTVV.

The CDR3 protein is CASSLGEGTEAFF. The CDR3 DNA follows: TGTGCCAGCAGTTTGGGAGAGGGCACTGAAGCTTTCTTT. This chain connects TRBV6-6 to TRBJ1-1; no clear D. The CDR3 runs to 13 residues. Trimming took 4 bases from V and 4 from J, leaving 10 bases between them. Germline CDR1 reads MNHNY; CDR2 reads SVGAGI (reference sequence).

This chain connects TRBV7-9 to TRBJ1-2; 8 bases match TRBD1. The CDR3 is 14 amino acids. The V segment lost 5 bases and the J segment 2 bases; nucleotides outside the gene matches: 4. Germline CDR1 reads SEHNR; CDR2 reads FQNEAQ (reference sequence). CDR3 sequence (DNA): TGTGCCAGCAGCCCTAGGACAGGGAACTATGGCTACACCTTC. Amino acids: CASSPRTGNYGYTF. The full variable domain, completed using reference TRBV7-9 and TRBJ1-2, is DTGVSQNPRHKITKRGQNVTFRCDPISEHNRLYWYRQTLGQGPEFLTYFQNEAQLEKSRLLSDRFSAERPKGSFSTLEIQRTEQGDSAMYLCASSPRTGNYGYTFGSGTRLTVV.

The chain recombines TRBV6-5 with TRBJ1-3; D not certain. The CDR3 sequence is 13 residues long. V dropped 2 bases and J dropped 6 bases, with 8 bases sitting between them. Germline-derived CDR1 and CDR2 are MNHEY and SVGAGI. The CDR3, as DNA: TGTGCCAGCAGTTACACGAGGGAAAACACCATATATTTT. Protein: CASSYTRENTIYF.

The rearrangement uses TRBV4-2 and TRBJ1-3; the match to TRBD1 covers 9 bases. Germline CDR1 reads LGHNA; CDR2 reads YNFKEQ. Trimming cost V 1 base and J 1 base; bases outside gene matches: 5. This CDR3 has 17 residues. The CDR3 nucleotides are TGTGCCAGCAGCCAAGCCCCGGGACAGGGTTCTGGAAACACCATATATTTT. Amino acids: CASSQAPGQGSGNTIYF.

This rearrangement joins TRBV19 to TRBJ1-2, with D possibly matching TRBD1 (6 bases). V was trimmed by 5 bases and J by 0 bases, leaving 13 bases between them. Germline V gives CDR1 LNHDA, CDR2 SQIVND (reference sequence). The CDR3 has 15 residues. Here the CDR3 DNA reads TGTGCCAGTAGTCCGATGGACAGATCTAACTATGGCTACACCTTC. Amino acids: CASSPMDRSNYGYTF. Full variable domain (remainder filled in from reference TRBV19 and TRBJ1-2): DGGITQSPKYLFRKEGQNVTLSCEQNLNHDAMYWYRQDPGQGLRLIYYSQIVNDFQKGDIAEGYSVSREKKESFPLTVTSAQKNPTAFYLCASSPMDRSNYGYTFGSGTRLTVV.